This T cell receptor beta chain is drawn from a study of identical twins. Study results and caveats: Models underestimated TCR alpha sharing (out-of-frame) in monozygotic twins.

MiXCR was run by TCRdb on the 5' RACE reads, yielding one entry per CDR3 protein. The repertoire consists of 400,000 to 500,000 distinct CDR3 sequences, with approximately 17% occurring once and the leading ten covering roughly 12%. Comment on this clonotype: The antigen is unknown.

The germline CDR1 and CDR2 sequences are SEHNR and FQNEAQ (reference sequence). The CDR3 is made up of 15 amino acids. V lost 5 bases and J lost 3, with 16 bases in between. This TCR was recovered from a man aged 50 to 59 in good health. V usage is TRBV7-9 and J usage is TRBJ1-1; D is undetermined. Sequenced sample: naive T cells sorted from blood. The CDR3 bases are TGTGCCAGCAGCCCATACAGACGCGGTGACACTGAAGCTTTCTTT. It is translated as CASSPYRRGDTEAFF.